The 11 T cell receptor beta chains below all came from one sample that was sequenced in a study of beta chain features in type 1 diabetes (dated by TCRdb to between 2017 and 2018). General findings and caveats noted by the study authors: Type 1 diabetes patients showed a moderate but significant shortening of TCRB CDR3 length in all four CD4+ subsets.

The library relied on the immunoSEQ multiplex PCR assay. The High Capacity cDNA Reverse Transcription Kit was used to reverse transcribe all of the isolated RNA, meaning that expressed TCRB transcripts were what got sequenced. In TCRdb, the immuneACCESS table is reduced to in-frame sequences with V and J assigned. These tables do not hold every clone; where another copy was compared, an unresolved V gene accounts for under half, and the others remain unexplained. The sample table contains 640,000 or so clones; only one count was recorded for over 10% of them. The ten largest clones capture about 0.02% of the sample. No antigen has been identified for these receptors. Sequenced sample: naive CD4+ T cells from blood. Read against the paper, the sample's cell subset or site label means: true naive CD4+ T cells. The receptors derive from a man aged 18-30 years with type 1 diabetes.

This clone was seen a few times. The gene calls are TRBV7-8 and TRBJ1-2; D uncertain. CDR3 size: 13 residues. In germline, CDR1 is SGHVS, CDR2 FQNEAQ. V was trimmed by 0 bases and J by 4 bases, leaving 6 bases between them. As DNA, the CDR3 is TGTGCCAGCAGCTTAGCTGGGAGCTATGGCTACACCTTC. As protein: CASSLAGSYGYTF.

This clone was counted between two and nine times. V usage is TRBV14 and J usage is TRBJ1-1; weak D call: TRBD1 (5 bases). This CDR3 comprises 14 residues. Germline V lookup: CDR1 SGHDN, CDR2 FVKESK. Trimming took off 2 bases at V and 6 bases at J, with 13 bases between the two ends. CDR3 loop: CASSQTVRGSEAFF. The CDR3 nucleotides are TGTGCCAGCAGCCAAACGGTTAGGGGATCTGAAGCTTTCTTT.

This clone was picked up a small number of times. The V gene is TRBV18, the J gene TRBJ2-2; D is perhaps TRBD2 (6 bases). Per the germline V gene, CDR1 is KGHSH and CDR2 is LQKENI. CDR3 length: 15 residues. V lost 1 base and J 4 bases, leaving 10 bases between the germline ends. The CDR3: CASSPRQGLTGELFF. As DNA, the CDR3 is TGTGCCAGCTCACCACGCCAGGGACTCACCGGGGAGCTGTTTTTT.

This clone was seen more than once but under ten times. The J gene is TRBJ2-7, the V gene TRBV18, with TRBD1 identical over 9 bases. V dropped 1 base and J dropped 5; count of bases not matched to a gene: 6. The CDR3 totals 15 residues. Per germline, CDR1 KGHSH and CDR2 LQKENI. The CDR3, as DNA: TGTGCCAGCTCACCACAGGGACAGGGTGTCAACGAGCAGTACTTC. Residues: CASSPQGQGVNEQYF. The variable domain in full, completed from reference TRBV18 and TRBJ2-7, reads NAGVMQNPRHLVRRRGQEARLRCSPMKGHSHVYWYRQLPEEGLKFMVYLQKENIIDESGMPKERFSAEFPKEGPSILRIQQVVRGDSAAYFCASSPQGQGVNEQYFGPGTRLTVT.

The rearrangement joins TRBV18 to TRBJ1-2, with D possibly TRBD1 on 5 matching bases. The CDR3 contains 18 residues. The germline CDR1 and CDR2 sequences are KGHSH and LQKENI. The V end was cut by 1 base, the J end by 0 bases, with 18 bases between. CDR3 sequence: CASSPRYETDASNYGYTF. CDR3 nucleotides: TGTGCCAGCTCACCACGGTATGAGACAGACGCCTCTAACTATGGCTACACCTTC.

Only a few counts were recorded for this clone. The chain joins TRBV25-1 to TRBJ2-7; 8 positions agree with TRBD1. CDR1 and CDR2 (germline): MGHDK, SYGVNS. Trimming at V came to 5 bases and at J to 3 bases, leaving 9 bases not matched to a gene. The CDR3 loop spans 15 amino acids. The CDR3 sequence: CASSPQDRVLYEQYF. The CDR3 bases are TGTGCCAGCAGTCCACAGGACAGGGTGCTCTACGAGCAGTACTTC.

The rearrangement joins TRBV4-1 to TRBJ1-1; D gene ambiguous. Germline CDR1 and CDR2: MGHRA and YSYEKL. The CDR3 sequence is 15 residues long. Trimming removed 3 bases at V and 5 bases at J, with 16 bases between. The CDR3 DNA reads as TGCGCCAGCAGCCATATAGGGAAAAGGAATACTGAAGCTTTCTTT. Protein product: CASSHIGKRNTEAFF.

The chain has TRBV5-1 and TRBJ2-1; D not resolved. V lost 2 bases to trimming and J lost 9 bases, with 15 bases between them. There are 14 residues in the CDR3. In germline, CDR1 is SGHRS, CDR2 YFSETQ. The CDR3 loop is CASSFQVGSTEQFF. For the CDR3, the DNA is TGCGCCAGCAGCTTCCAGGTAGGCTCCACTGAGCAGTTCTTC.

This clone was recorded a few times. CDR3 sequence: CASSQDGNQKVQYF. For the CDR3, the DNA is TGCGCCAGCAGCCAAGACGGGAACCAAAAAGTCCAGTACTTC. The chain carries TRBV4-1 and TRBJ2-5; maybe TRBD2 (5 bases). The CDR3 runs to 14 residues. CDR1 and CDR2 (germline): MGHRA, YSYEKL. Trimming removed 0 bases from V and 10 bases from J, with 15 bases in between.

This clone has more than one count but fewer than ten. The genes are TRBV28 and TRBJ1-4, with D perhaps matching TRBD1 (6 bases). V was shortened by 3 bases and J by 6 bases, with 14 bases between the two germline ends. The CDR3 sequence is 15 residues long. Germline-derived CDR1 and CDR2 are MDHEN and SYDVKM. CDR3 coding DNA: TGTGCCAGCAGTTTGGGCAGGGGAGGATATGAAAAACTGTTTTTT. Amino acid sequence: CASSLGRGGYEKLFF.

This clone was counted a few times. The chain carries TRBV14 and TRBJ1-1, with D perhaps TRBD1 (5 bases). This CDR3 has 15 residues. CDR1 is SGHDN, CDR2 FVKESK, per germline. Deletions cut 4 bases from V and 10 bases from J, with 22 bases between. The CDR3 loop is CASSPTRTPQGRAFF. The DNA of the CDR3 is TGTGCCAGCAGCCCCACGCGGACACCTCAAGGTCGAGCTTTCTTT.